Here is one T cell receptor beta chain with its context. The antigen is not known. The sample comes from a study of T cells in Graves' hyperthyroidism and ophthalmopathy. The wider study: Peripheral blood was secured at the point of initial diagnosis, before any treatment.

Trimming stripped 5 bases from V and 2 bases from J, with 14 bases between. CDR1 and CDR2 from the germline V gene are SQVTM and ANQGSEA. The CDR3 length is 14 residues. Points from the study as a whole: A median 6.5 months before onset, the model predicted ophthalmopathy.

The investigators amplified TCR beta CDR3 regions from RNA transcripts. The HTBI primer set drove a first-round RT-PCR of the TCR CDR3. TCRdb used MiXCR to reprocess the multiplex PCR reads, holding one entry per CDR3 protein. The data contain approximately 590,000 distinct CDR3 sequences, around 14% of them seen just once; the ten biggest clones take up around 7.3%. Exclusions: uncontrolled infection, other autoimmune disease, pregnancy, lactation. Sample: blood. This chain connects TRBV29-1 to TRBJ2-3; D tentatively reads TRBD1 or TRBD2 (6 bases each). This TCR came from a woman under 40 with Graves' hyperthyroidism. Here the CDR3 reads CSVFGRGLTDTQYF. For the CDR3, the DNA is TGCAGCGTTTTCGGCAGGGGACTCACAGATACGCAGTATTTT.